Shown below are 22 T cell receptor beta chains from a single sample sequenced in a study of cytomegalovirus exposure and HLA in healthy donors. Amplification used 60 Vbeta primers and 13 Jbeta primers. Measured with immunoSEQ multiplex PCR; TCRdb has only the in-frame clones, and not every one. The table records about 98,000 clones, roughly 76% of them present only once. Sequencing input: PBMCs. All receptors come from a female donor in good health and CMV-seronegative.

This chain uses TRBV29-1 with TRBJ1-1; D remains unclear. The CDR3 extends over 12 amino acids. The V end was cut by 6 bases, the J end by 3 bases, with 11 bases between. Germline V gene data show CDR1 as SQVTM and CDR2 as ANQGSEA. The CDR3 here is CSVGEMDTEAFF. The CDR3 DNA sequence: TGCAGCGTCGGAGAGATGGACACTGAAGCTTTCTTT.

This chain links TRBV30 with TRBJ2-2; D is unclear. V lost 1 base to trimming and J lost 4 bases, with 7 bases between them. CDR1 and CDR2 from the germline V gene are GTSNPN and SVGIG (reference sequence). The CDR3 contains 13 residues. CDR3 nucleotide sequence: TGTGCCTGGAGTGCGGGTTTCACCGGGGAGCTGTTTTTT. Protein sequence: CAWSAGFTGELFF.

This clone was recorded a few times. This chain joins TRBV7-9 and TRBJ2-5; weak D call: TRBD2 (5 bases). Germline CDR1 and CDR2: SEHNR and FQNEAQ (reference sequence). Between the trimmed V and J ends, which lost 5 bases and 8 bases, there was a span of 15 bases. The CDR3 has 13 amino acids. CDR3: CASSLNPSGTQYF. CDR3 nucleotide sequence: TGTGCCAGCAGCCTGAACCCGTCGGGAACCCAGTACTTC.

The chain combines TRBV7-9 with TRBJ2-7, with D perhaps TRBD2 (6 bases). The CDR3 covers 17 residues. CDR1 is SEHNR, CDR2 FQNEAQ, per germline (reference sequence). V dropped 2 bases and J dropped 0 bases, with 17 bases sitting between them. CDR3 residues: CASSLTTGTWSSYEQYF. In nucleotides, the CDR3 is TGTGCCAGCAGCTTAACTACCGGGACTTGGAGCTCCTACGAGCAGTACTTC.

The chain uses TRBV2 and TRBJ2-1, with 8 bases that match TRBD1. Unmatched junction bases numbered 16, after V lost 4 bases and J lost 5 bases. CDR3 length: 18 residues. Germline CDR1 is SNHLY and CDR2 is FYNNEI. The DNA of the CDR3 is TGTGCCAGCAGTGGGCCAGGACAGGGTTGGGGTGTCGACAATGAGCAGTTCTTC. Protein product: CASSGPGQGWGVDNEQFF.

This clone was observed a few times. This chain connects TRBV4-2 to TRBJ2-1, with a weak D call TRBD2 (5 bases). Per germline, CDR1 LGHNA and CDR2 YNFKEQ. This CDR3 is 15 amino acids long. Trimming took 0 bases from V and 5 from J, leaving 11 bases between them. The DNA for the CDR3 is TGTGCCAGCAGCCAAGAGGCTAGCTTCCACAATGAGCAGTTCTTC. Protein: CASSQEASFHNEQFF.

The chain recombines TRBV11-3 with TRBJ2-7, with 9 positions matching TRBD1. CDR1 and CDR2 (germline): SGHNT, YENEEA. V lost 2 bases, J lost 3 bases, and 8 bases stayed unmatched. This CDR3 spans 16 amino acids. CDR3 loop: CASSLSPGQGIYEQYF. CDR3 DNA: TGTGCCAGCAGCTTATCGCCGGGACAGGGCATCTACGAGCAGTACTTC.

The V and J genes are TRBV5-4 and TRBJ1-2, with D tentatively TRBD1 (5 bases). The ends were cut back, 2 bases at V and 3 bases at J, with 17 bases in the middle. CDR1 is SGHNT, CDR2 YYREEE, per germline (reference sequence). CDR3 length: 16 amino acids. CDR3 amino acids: CASSFGGGQGDYGYTF. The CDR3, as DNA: TGTGCCAGCAGCTTTGGGGGGGGTCAGGGAGACTATGGCTACACCTTC.

CDR3 bases: TGTGCCAGCTCACTACAGGGTGGGCAAGAGACCCAGTACTTC. Protein sequence: CASSLQGGQETQYF. The rearrangement joins TRBV18 to TRBJ2-5; a weak D match, TRBD1 (6 bases). Germline V CDR1 and CDR2: KGHSH, LQKENI. This CDR3 has 14 amino acids. The germline V and J ends were trimmed by 4 bases and 2 bases, with 11 bases remaining between them.

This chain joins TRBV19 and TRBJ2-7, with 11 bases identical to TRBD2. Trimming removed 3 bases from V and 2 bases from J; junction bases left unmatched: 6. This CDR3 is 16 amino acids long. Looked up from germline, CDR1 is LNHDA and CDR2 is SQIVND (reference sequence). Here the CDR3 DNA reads TGTGCCAGTAGTATCCAGGCTAGCGGGAGGCCCTACGAGCAGTACTTC. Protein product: CASSIQASGRPYEQYF.

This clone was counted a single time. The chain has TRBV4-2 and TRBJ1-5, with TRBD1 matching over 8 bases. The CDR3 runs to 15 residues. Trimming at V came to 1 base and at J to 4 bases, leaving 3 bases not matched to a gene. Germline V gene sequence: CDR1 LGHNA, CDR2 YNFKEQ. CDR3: CASSQAGGQNQPQHF. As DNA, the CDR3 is TGTGCCAGCAGCCAAGCAGGGGGCCAGAATCAGCCCCAGCATTTT.

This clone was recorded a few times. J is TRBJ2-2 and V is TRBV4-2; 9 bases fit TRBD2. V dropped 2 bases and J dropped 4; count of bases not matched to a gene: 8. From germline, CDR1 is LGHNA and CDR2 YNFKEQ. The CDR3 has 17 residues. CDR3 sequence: CASSQPPTSGVTGELFF. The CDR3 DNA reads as TGTGCCAGCAGCCAACCCCCGACTAGCGGAGTCACCGGGGAGCTGTTTTTT.

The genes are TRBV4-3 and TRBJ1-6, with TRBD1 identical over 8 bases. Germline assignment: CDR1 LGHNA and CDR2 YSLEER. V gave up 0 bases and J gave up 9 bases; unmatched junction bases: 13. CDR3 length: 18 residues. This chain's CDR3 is CASSQELPRTGNGSPLHF. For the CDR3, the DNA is TGCGCCAGCAGCCAAGAATTGCCCCGGACAGGGAATGGTTCACCCCTCCACTTT.

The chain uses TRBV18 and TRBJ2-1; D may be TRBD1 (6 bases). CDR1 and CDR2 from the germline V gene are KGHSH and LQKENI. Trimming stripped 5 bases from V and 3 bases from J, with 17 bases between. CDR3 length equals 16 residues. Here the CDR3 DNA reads TGTGCCAGCTCATCGGAAGAGACAGGCTACTACAATGAGCAGTTCTTC. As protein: CASSSEETGYYNEQFF.

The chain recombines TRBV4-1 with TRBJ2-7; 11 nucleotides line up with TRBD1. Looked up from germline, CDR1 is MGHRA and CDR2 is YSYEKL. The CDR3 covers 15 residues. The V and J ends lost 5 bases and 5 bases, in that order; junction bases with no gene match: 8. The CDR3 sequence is CASSYYGQGANEQYF. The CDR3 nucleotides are TGCGCCAGCAGCTATTACGGACAGGGGGCAAACGAGCAGTACTTC.

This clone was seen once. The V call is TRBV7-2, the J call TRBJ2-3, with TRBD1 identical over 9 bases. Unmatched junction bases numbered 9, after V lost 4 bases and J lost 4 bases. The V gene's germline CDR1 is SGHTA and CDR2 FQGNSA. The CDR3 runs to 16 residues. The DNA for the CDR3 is TGTGCCAGCAGCTCCCGGGACAGGGCAGAGGCAGATACGCAGTATTTT. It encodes CASSSRDRAEADTQYF. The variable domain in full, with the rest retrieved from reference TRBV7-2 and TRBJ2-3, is GAGVSQSPSNKVTEKGKDVELRCDPISGHTALYWYRQSLGQGLEFLIYFQGNSAPDKSGLPSDRFSAERTGGSVSTLTIQRTQQEDSAVYLCASSSRDRAEADTQYFGPGTRLTVL.

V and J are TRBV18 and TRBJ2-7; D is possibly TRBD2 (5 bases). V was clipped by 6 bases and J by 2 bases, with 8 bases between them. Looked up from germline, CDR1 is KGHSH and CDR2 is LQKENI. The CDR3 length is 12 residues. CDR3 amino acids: CASSGSAYEQYF. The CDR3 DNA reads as TGTGCCAGCTCGGGGAGTGCCTACGAGCAGTACTTC.

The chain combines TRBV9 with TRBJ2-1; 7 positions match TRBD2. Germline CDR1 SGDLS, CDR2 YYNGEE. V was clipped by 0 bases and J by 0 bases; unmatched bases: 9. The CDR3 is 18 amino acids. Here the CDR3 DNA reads TGTGCCAGCAGCGTAGAAATAGGGACTACTTTCTCCTACAATGAGCAGTTCTTC. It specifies CASSVEIGTTFSYNEQFF.

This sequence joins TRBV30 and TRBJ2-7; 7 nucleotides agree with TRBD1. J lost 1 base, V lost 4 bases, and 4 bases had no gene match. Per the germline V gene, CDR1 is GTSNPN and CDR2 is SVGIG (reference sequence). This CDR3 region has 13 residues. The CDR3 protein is CAWTTGISYEQYF. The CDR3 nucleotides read TGTGCCTGGACGACAGGGATTTCCTACGAGCAGTACTTC. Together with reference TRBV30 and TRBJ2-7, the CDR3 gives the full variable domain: SQTIHQWPATLVQPVGSPLSLECTVEGTSNPNLYWYRQAAGRGLQLLFYSVGIGQISSEVPQNLSASRPQDRQFILSSKKLLLSDSGFYLCAWTTGISYEQYFGPGTRLTVT.

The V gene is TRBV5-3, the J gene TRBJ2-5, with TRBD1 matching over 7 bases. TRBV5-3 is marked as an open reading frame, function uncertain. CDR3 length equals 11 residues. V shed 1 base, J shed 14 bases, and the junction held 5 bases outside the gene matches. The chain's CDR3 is CARSLKGDSYF. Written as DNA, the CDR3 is TGTGCCAGAAGCTTGAAAGGGGACAGTTACTTC.

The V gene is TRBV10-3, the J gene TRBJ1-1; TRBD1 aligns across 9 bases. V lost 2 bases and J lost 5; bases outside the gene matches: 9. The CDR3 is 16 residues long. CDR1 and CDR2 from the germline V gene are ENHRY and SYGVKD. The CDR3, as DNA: TGTGCCATCAGTGAGCGGGGACAGGGCACCGGGACTGAAGCTTTCTTT. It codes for CAISERGQGTGTEAFF.

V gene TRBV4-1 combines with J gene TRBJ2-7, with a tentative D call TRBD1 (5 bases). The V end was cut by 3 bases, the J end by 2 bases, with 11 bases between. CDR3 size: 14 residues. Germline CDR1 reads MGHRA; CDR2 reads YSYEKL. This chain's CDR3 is CASSQGLGAYEQYF. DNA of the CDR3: TGCGCCAGCAGCCAGGGGCTAGGAGCCTACGAGCAGTACTTC.